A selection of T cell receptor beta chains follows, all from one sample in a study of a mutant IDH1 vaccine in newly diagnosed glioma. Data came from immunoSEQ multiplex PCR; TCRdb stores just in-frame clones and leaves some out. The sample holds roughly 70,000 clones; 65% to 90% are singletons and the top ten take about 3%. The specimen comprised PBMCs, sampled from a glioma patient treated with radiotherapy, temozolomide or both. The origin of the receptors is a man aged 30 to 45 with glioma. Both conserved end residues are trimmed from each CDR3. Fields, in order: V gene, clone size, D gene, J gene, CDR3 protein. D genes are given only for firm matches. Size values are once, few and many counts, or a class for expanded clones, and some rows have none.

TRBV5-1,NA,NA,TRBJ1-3,ASSYDVRGNTIY
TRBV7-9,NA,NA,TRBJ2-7,ASSARPGLSYEQY
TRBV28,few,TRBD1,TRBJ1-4,ASSLSLNPGQANEKLF
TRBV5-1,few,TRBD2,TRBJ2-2,ASSSGLAGGPGTGELF
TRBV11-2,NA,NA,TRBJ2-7,ASSQTQGSYEQY
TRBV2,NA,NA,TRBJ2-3,ASSKVLSADTQY
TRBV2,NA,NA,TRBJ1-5,ASSMGGARSNQPQH
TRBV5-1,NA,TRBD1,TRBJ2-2,ASSWGQGGTGELF
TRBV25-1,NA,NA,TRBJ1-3,ASRTRGRDTIY
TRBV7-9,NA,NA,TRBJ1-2,ASSLVYGNYGYT
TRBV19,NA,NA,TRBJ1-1,ASSTVDSRNTEAF
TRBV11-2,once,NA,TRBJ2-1,ASSLRTILGQF
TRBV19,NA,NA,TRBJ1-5,ASSMVQGNQPQH
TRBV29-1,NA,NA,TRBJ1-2,SARGPYYGYT
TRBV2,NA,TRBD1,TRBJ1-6,ASSETGDRASNSPLH
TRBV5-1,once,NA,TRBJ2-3,ASSLEQFTDTQY
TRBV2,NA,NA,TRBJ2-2,ASSEEYTGELF
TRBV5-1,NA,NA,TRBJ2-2,ASNGAPSGYNTGELF
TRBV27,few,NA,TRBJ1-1,ASNRGGLDGRVAF
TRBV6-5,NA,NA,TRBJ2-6,ASSRVIRANVLT
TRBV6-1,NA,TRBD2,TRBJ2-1,ASSSLAGGFNEQF
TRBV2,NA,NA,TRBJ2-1,ASIWRSSYNEQF
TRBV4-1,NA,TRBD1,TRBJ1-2,ASSQVGQTRRYGYT
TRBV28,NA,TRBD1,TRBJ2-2,ASGDRNTGELF
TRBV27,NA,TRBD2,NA,ASSTRSGGWSYEQY
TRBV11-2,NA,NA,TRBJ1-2,ASSHELKGLGGYT
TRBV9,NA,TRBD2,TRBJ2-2,ASGRSGVWTGELF
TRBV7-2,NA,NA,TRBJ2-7,ASSLGSGSSYEQY
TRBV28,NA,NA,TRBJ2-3,ASSLSGGSSTDTQY
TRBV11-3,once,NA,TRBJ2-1,ASSLDSDEQF
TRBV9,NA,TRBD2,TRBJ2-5,ASSLGYGGGHETQY
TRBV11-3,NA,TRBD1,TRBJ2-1,ASRVPNRGPPQFYNEQF
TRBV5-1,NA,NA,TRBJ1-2,ASSFREGLDGYT
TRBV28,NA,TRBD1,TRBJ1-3,ASRALAGQGISGNTIY
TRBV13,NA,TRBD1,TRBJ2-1,ASSWTGTSYNEQF
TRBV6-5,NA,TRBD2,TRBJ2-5,ASSGLAGGPETQY
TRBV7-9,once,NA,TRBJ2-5,ASSSGVPKETQY
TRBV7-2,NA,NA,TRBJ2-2,ASSLGPGGLTGELF
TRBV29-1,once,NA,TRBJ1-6,SVGEAFGSPLH
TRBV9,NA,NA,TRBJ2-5,ASGRGEQTQY
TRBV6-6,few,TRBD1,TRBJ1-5,ASSPGQGRFQPQH
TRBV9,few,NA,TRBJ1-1,ASSVEGNTGAF
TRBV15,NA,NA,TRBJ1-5,ATSKGGTMLKPQH
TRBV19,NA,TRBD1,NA,ASSTDRGTYEQY